This is a list of T cell receptor beta chains from one sample in a study of cytomegalovirus exposure and HLA in healthy donors. TCRdb's copy holds only in-frame clones and misses some; the assay was immunoSEQ multiplex PCR. The table has about 110,000 clones, approximately 15% seen once; the top ten hold about 1.9%. The sequencing input was PBMCs. These receptors came from a woman aged 18-29 years in good health and CMV-seronegative. CDR3s include the opening cysteine and the closing phenylalanine or tryptophan. Fields, in order: V gene, D gene, J gene, clone size, CDR3 length, CDR3 DNA, CDR3 protein. The D gene is left open where the match is weak. The listing skips clone size in some rows; elsewhere it reads once, few, many or a size class.

TRBV5-5	TRBD1	TRBJ1-1	-	14	TGTGCCAGCTTTGTAGACAGGGCGAACACTGAAGCTTTCTTT	CASFVDRANTEAFF
TRBV28	-	TRBJ1-1	-	14	TGTGCCAGCAGCCCCGGACAGATGAACACTGAAGCTTTCTTT	CASSPGQMNTEAFF
TRBV5-1	TRBD2	TRBJ2-5	few	14	TGCGCCAGCAGCCCCACTAGCGGCGAAGAGACCCAGTACTTC	CASSPTSGEETQYF
TRBV30	-	TRBJ2-5	-	13	TGTGCCTGCCACGTGGCTAGTCAGGAGACCCAGTACTTC	CACHVASQETQYF
TRBV14	-	TRBJ1-1	once	14	TGTGCCAGCAGCTTCTCACGGGGGACCACTGAAGCTTTCTTT	CASSFSRGTTEAFF
TRBV25-1	-	TRBJ2-5	few	16	TGTGCCAGCAGTGAATTGTCCAGGGGCCACCAAGAGACCCAGTACTTC	CASSELSRGHQETQYF
TRBV30	TRBD1	TRBJ1-1	few	13	TGTGCCTGGAACAGGGGTATGAACACTGAAGCTTTCTTT	CAWNRGMNTEAFF
TRBV6-1	TRBD2	TRBJ2-4	few	18	TGTGCCAGCAGTGAGGCCCTAGCGGGGGCACGAGCCAAAAACATTCAGTACTTC	CASSEALAGARAKNIQYF
TRBV27	-	TRBJ1-2	few	12	TGTGCCAGCAGGGCTGAAGACTATGGCTACACCTTC	CASRAEDYGYTF
TRBV6-5	-	TRBJ1-3	-	16	TGTGCCAGCAGTTACTCTGAGACAACCTCTGGAAACACCATATATTTT	CASSYSETTSGNTIYF
TRBV19	TRBD1	TRBJ1-5	once	17	TGTGCCAGTAAAGGACATCCGGGACAGGGGGCCGTTCAGCCCCAGCATTTT	CASKGHPGQGAVQPQHF
TRBV14	-	TRBJ2-1	-	13	TGTGCCAGCAGCCAATGGGCTATTAGTGAGCAGTTCTTC	CASSQWAISEQFF
TRBV10-2	TRBD1	TRBJ2-7	-	16	TGCGCCAGCAGTGAGTCGAGAGGGGGCGCGGACCACGAGCAGTACTTC	CASSESRGGADHEQYF
TRBV5-1	TRBD2	TRBJ2-7	few	14	TGCGCCAGCAGCCGGCTAGCGGTAAACTACGAGCAGTACTTC	CASSRLAVNYEQYF
TRBV11-1	TRBD2	TRBJ2-5	few	18	TGTGCCAGCAGCTTCAATTCTCTAGCGGGGGGCCCTCTAGAGACCCAGTACTTC	CASSFNSLAGGPLETQYF
TRBV5-1	-	TRBJ1-2	few	15	TGCGCCAGCACCCCCCGAGGGCCCTCCGACTATGGCTACACCTTC	CASTPRGPSDYGYTF
TRBV30	TRBD1	TRBJ1-1	few	13	TGTGCCTGGAGTGGGACAGGGAACACTGAAGCTTTCTTT	CAWSGTGNTEAFF
TRBV28	TRBD1	TRBJ2-7	few	17	TGTGCCAGCAGGGGGGGACAGGGGGCTTTCAGCTCCTACGAGCAGTACTTC	CASRGGQGAFSSYEQYF
TRBV28	TRBD2	TRBJ2-3	few	15	TGTGCCAGCAGTACAGGACTAGCGGACACAGATACGCAGTATTTT	CASSTGLADTDTQYF
TRBV7-2	TRBD2	TRBJ2-1	-	17	TGTGCCAGCAGCCCAAGACTAGCGGGAGGTAACTACAATGAGCAGTTCTTC	CASSPRLAGGNYNEQFF
TRBV10-3	-	TRBJ2-1	-	14	TGTGCCATCAGTGGTGACAGGAACTACAATGAGCAGTTCTTC	CAISGDRNYNEQFF
TRBV5-6	TRBD2	TRBJ2-4	-	16	TGTGCCAGCAGCTTGTGGCTAGCGGTAGCCAAAAACATTCAGTACTTC	CASSLWLAVAKNIQYF
TRBV5-4	TRBD1	TRBJ1-2	-	15	TGTGCCAGCAGCTTGGCCGGGGCAGGGGGTGCTGGCTACACCTTC	CASSLAGAGGAGYTF
TRBV29-1	-	TRBJ1-2	few	13	TGCAGCGTTGAACTAGGGGCTGACTATGGCTACACCTTC	CSVELGADYGYTF
TRBV5-6	TRBD1	TRBJ1-2	few	15	TGTGCCAGCAGCTCCGGGACAGGCAGGTCTTATGGCTACACCTTC	CASSSGTGRSYGYTF
TRBV30	TRBD2	TRBJ2-2	few	13	TGTGCCTTGGGGGGGGTGGGCACCGGGGAGCTGTTTTTT	CALGGVGTGELFF
TRBV6-1	TRBD1	TRBJ2-3	-	15	TGTGCCAGCAGTGGACAGGGGGGGGGAACAGATACGCAGTATTTT	CASSGQGGGTDTQYF
TRBV28	TRBD1	TRBJ2-5	once	15	TGTGCCAGCAGTTTACCGGGACAGGGGGAAGAGACCCAGTACTTC	CASSLPGQGEETQYF
TRBV28	-	TRBJ2-2	-	14	TGTGCCAGCAGTTTGCTAGCCAGCCCCGGGGAGCTGTTTTTT	CASSLLASPGELFF
TRBV6-5	-	TRBJ2-3	few	14	TGTGCCAGCAGTTCGTCAGGGGGCACAGATACGCAGTATTTT	CASSSSGGTDTQYF
TRBV29-1	-	TRBJ1-1	-	14	TGCAGCGCGGCGCTCTCGAGGGGGTCCACTGAAGCTTTCTTT	CSAALSRGSTEAFF
TRBV6-1	-	TRBJ1-2	few	15	TGTGCCAGCAGTGAAGCGTATCAGGGGTTGTATGGCTACACCTTC	CASSEAYQGLYGYTF
TRBV10-3	-	TRBJ2-7	once	13	TGTGCCATCAGTGAGTCCGGTTCCTACGAGCAGTACTTC	CAISESGSYEQYF
TRBV30	-	TRBJ2-3	-	13	TGTGCCTGGAAAGCGGATAGCACAGATACGCAGTATTTT	CAWKADSTDTQYF
TRBV11-2	-	TRBJ2-5	-	12	TGTGCCAGCAGCCCCAACGGAGAGACCCAGTACTTC	CASSPNGETQYF
TRBV9	-	TRBJ2-7	once	14	TGTGCCAGCAGCGTAGCCGGACTTCCCTACGAGCAGTACTTC	CASSVAGLPYEQYF
TRBV30	TRBD2	TRBJ2-1	-	14	TGTGCCTGGAGTAGAGCGGGAGTCTACAATGAGCAGTTCTTC	CAWSRAGVYNEQFF
TRBV29-1	-	TRBJ2-3	-	11	TGCAGCGTTGCCCAGGGGGATACGCAGTATTTT	CSVAQGDTQYF
TRBV5-1	-	TRBJ1-2	-	14	TGCGCCAGCAGCTTGGAAGGGGAAAACTATGGCTACACCTTC	CASSLEGENYGYTF
TRBV15	-	TRBJ1-1	-	14	TGTGCCACCAGCAGCGGACAACGCAACACTGAAGCTTTCTTT	CATSSGQRNTEAFF
TRBV18	-	TRBJ2-7	-	12	TGTGCCAGCTCACCAGAGCCGGTCGAGCAGTACTTC	CASSPEPVEQYF
TRBV2	-	TRBJ2-5	-	12	TGTGCCAGCATGGCAGGGGAGGAGACCCAGTACTTC	CASMAGEETQYF
TRBV7-9	TRBD1	TRBJ2-7	few	14	TGTGCCAGCAGCTCCCCGGGACAGCGCTACGAGCAGTACTTC	CASSSPGQRYEQYF
TRBV9	TRBD1	TRBJ1-1	-	15	TGTGCCAGCAGCCCGAGGACAGGGGGCTTTACTGAAGCTTTCTTT	CASSPRTGGFTEAFF
TRBV19	TRBD1	TRBJ1-5	few	15	TGTGCCAGTAGTTCGACAGGGGGCGCCGGTCAGCCCCAGCATTTT	CASSSTGGAGQPQHF
TRBV4-2	TRBD2	TRBJ2-2	once	15	TGTGCCAGCAGCCACGGGACTAGTGACACCGGGGAGCTGTTTTTT	CASSHGTSDTGELFF
TRBV7-6	-	TRBJ2-7	-	16	TGTGCCAGCAGCTTACACAGGGACGGGGGGTCCTACGAGCAGTACTTC	CASSLHRDGGSYEQYF
TRBV7-8	-	TRBJ1-2	-	14	TGTGCCAGCAGCTTAGAGTGGGCCAGCTTTGGCTACACCTTC	CASSLEWASFGYTF
TRBV27	TRBD1	TRBJ1-5	-	15	TGTGCCAGCAGGATGACAGGGGATCCCAATCAGCCCCAGCATTTT	CASRMTGDPNQPQHF
TRBV9	TRBD2	TRBJ2-1	few	17	TGTGCCAGCAGCGTAGATGGGGGCGGGGGGGTTAAAAATGAGCAGTTCTTC	CASSVDGGGGVKNEQFF
TRBV15	-	TRBJ1-1	few	14	TGTGCCACCAGCAACCCAGGGCCGAACACTGAAGCTTTCTTT	CATSNPGPNTEAFF
TRBV30	TRBD1	TRBJ1-5	few	16	TGTGCCTGGAGTTTCCCCGGGACAGGGGGCAATCAGCCCCAGCATTTT	CAWSFPGTGGNQPQHF
TRBV30	TRBD2	TRBJ2-3	few	13	TGTGCCTGGGCTAGCGGGTACACAGATACGCAGTATTTT	CAWASGYTDTQYF